These 10 T cell receptor beta chains originate from one sample sequenced in a study of T cell repertoires in cytomegalovirus infection. TCRdb called the reads again in MiXCR, with one record for every CDR3 protein. The profile covers roughly 630,000 distinct CDR3 sequences, with approximately 24% appearing a single time and 7% to 9% taken by the ten largest. The sequencing sample was made of CD8+ T cells from PBMCs. The origin of the receptors is a human donor in good health (CMV status not recorded). Some clones in this sample may be carry-over from other donors' samples.

The table lists this clonotype with a few counts. The J gene is TRBJ2-7, the V gene TRBV23-1; TRBD2 might be the D (5 bases). TRBV23-1 has ORF status, its function being uncertain. V lost 0 bases and J 2 bases, leaving 14 bases between the germline ends. The CDR3 has 16 amino acids. CDR3 sequence (DNA): TGCGCCAGCAGTCAATCAAGAGGGTTGAGGACCTACGAGCAGTACGTC. Translating gives CASSQSRGLRTYEQYV.

The CDR3 region is CASTPAGFSNEKLFF. DNA of the CDR3: TGTGCCAGCACCCCCGCAGGGTTTTCTAATGAAAAACTGTTTTTT. The J gene is TRBJ1-4, the V gene TRBV7-9; D might be TRBD1 (5 bases). The V and J ends lost 7 bases and 3 bases respectively, with 15 bases between them. The CDR3 is 15 residues long. Germline loops: CDR1 SEHNR, CDR2 FQNEAQ (reference sequence). Looking up the rest from reference TRBV7-9 and TRBJ1-4 gives the full variable domain: DTGVSQNPRHKITKRGQNVTFRCDPISEHNRLYWYRQTLGQGPEFLTYFQNEAQLEKSRLLSDRFSAERPKGSFSTLEIQRTEQGDSAMYLCASTPAGFSNEKLFFGSGTQLSVL.

In this sample, this clonotype turned up a few times. V gene TRBV5-4 combines with J gene TRBJ2-5; D is unclear. Germline CDR1 reads SGHNT; CDR2 reads YYREEE (reference sequence). CDR3 size: 16 residues. Trimming took 4 bases from V and 5 from J, leaving 21 bases between them. The CDR3 bases are TGTGCCAGCAGCCAGAAAAGGGTGATCTCTCAGGAGACCCAGTACTTC. Its protein is CASSQKRVISQETQYF.

The chain is built from TRBV5-1 and TRBJ2-1; D is unresolved. V was clipped by 4 bases and J by 1 base, with 6 bases between them. The germline V gene encodes CDR1 SGHRS and CDR2 YFSETQ. The CDR3 spans 13 residues. The CDR3 is CASSKGSYNEQFF. DNA for the CDR3: TGCGCCAGCAGCAAGGGTTCCTACAATGAGCAGTTCTTC.

The rearrangement links TRBV20-1 to TRBJ2-1; 10 nucleotides line up with TRBD2. The CDR3 consists of 17 residues. V gave up 0 bases and J gave up 0 bases; unmatched junction bases: 5. CDR1 is DFQATT, CDR2 SNEGSKA, per germline (reference sequence). Here the CDR3 DNA reads TGCAGTGCTAGAGATGGTAGCGGGGGGCGCTCCTACAATGAGCAGTTCTTC. Translating it yields CSARDGSGGRSYNEQFF.

The count of this clonotype is one. Since a much larger clone is just one base distant, this may be a read error. The gene calls are TRBV28 and TRBJ2-1; 7 bases fit TRBD1. From germline, CDR1 is MDHEN and CDR2 SYDVKM. CDR3 size: 14 residues. CDR3 sequence reads: CANSIDRARYEQFF. The CDR3, as DNA: TGTGCCAACAGTATCGACAGGGCCCGGTATGAGCAGTTCTTC.

This clonotype turned up a few times. The V gene is TRBV18, the J gene TRBJ1-4, with D perhaps TRBD1 (5 bases). The CDR3 spans 12 residues. The germline V and J ends were trimmed by 9 bases and 16 bases, with 21 bases remaining between them. Germline CDR1 reads KGHSH; CDR2 reads LQKENI. The CDR3 DNA reads as TGTGCCAGGCCCGGGACCCGTCAATGGGCGTTTTTT. Its translation: CARPGTRQWAFF.

This clonotype was detected a few times. This rearrangement joins TRBV5-1 to TRBJ1-2; D unclear. Germline-derived CDR1 and CDR2 are SGHRS and YFSETQ. V was clipped by 0 bases and J by 0 bases, with 15 bases between them. The CDR3 consists of 17 residues. The CDR3: CASSLAKGDTTNYGYTF. The CDR3 nucleotides are TGCGCCAGCAGCTTGGCCAAAGGAGACACCACTAACTATGGCTACACCTTC.

This clonotype showed up many times. V is TRBV10-1 and J is TRBJ1-6; 8 bases agree with TRBD1. V dropped 8 bases and J dropped 9; count of bases not matched to a gene: 3. Germline CDR1 WNHNN, CDR2 SYGVQD (reference sequence). The length of the CDR3 is 12 residues. The chain's CDR3 is CASGQGGSPLHF. The CDR3 coding sequence is TGCGCCAGCGGACAGGGAGGTTCACCCCTCCACTTT.

V is TRBV13 and J is TRBJ1-2, with TRBD1 identical over 10 bases. V lost 5 bases to trimming and J lost 11 bases; unmatched junction nucleotides: 11. The CDR3 runs 14 residues. Per germline, CDR1 PRHDT and CDR2 FYEKMQ (reference sequence). The CDR3 coding sequence is TGTGCCAGCAGCGAACCTGACAGGGGGCGGCTTTACACCTTC. It encodes CASSEPDRGRLYTF.